Detailed here is one T cell receptor beta chain. Its cognate antigen is unknown. Trimming removed 5 bases at V and 4 bases at J, with 11 bases between. The CDR3 has 13 residues. Germline-derived CDR1 and CDR2 are MDHEN and SYDVKM. The repertoire was sequenced with immunoSEQ multiplex PCR; TCRdb's copy has only in-frame clones and lacks some. This table has some 25,000 clones, about 67% appearing once. The data originate from a study of PD-1 blockade in classical Hodgkin lymphoma. Across the study: Patients had nivolumab dosed at 3 mg/kg, delivered intravenously every 2 weeks.

Brentuximab vedotin exposure varied among the patients, all of whom had relapsed after autologous stem cell transplantation. Regarding the study as a whole: Complete responders' baseline diversity resembled that of newly diagnosed patients. CD4+ TCR diversity rose significantly by C4D1, and CD8+ TCR diversity did not.

This TCR came from a human donor with classical Hodgkin lymphoma. Sequenced material: peripheral blood mononuclear cells (PBMCs), taken before the second cycle of nivolumab. V gene TRBV28 combines with J gene TRBJ1-2; a weak D match, TRBD1 (5 bases). CDR3 DNA: TGTGCCAGCAGTGCGGGACTCCTCTATGGCTACACCTTC. This gives the protein CASSAGLLYGYTF.